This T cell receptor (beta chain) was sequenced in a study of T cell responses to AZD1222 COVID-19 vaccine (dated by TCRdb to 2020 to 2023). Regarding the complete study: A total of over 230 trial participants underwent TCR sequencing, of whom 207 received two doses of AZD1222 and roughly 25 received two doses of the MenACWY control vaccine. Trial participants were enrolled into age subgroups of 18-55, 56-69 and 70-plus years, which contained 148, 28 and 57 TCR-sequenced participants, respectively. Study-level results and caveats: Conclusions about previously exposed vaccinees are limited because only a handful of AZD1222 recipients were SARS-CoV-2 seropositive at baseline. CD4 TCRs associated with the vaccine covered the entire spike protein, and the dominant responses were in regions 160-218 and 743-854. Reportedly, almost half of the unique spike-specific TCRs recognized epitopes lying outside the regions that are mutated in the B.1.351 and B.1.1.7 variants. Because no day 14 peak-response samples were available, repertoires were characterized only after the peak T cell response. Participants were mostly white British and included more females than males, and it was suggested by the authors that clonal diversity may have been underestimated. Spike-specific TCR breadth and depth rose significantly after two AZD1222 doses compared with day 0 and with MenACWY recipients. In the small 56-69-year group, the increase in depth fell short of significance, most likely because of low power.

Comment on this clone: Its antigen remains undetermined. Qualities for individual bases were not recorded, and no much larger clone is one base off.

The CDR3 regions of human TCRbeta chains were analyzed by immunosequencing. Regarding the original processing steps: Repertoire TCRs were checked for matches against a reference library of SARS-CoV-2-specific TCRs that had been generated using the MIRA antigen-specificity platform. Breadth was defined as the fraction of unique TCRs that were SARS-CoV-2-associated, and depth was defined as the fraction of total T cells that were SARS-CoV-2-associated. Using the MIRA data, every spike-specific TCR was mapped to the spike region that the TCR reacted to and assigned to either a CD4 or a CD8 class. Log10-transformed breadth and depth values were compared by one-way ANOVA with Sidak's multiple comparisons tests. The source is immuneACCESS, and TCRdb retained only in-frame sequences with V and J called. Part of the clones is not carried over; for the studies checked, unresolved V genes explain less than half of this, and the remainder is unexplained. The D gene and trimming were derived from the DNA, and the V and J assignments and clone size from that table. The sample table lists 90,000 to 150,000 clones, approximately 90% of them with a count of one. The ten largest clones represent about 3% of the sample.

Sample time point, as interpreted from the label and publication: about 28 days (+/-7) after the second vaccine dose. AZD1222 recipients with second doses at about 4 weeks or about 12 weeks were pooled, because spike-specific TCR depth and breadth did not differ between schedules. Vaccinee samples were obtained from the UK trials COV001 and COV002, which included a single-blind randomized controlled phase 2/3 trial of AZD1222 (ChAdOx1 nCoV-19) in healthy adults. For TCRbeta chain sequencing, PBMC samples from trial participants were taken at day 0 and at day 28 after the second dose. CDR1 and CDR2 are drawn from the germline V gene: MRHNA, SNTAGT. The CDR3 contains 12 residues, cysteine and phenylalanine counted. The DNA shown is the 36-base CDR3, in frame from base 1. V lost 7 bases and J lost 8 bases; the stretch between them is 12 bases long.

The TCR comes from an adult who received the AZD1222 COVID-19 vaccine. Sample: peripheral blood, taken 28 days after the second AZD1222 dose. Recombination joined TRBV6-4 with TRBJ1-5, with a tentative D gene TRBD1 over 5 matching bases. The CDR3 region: CASTNQGKPQHF. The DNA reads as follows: TGTGCCAGCACAAACCAGGGTAAGCCCCAGCATTTT.